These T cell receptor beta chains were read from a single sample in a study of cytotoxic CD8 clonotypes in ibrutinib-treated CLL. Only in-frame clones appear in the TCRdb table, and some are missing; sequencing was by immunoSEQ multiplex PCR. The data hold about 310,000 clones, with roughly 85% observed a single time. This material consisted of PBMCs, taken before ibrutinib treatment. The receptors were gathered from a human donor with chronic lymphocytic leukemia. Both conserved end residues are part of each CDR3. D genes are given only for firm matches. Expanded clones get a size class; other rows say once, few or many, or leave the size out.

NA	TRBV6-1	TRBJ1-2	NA	CASSEVGRALNYGYTF	TGTGCCAGCAGTGAAGTTGGCAGGGCGTTGAACTATGGCTACACCTTC
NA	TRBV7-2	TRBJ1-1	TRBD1	CASSLAGDSHMNTEAFF	TGTGCCAGCAGCTTAGCAGGGGACAGCCACATGAACACTGAAGCTTTCTTT
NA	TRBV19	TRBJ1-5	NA	CASSHRDNQPQHF	TGTGCCAGTAGTCACAGGGACAATCAGCCCCAGCATTTT
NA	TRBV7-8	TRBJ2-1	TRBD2	CASSHATVTSGYNEQFF	TGTGCCAGCAGCCACGCTACCGTGACTAGCGGTTACAATGAGCAGTTCTTC
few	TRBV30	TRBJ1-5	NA	CAWSRGSNQPQHF	TGTGCCTGGAGCAGGGGTAGCAATCAGCCCCAGCATTTT
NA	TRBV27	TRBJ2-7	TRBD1	CASSVLGQDIYEQYF	TGTGCCAGCAGTGTCCTGGGACAGGACATCTACGAGCAGTACTTC
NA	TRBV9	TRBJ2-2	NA	CASSEGGGPPPGELFF	TGTGCCAGCAGCGAGGGTGGGGGTCCACCTCCGGGGGAGCTGTTTTTT
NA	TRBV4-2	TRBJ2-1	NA	CASSHDQGGDEQFF	TGTGCCAGCAGCCATGATCAGGGCGGGGATGAGCAGTTCTTC
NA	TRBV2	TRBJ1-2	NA	CASSQGLRANYGYTF	TGTGCCAGCAGCCAGGGACTTCGAGCTAACTATGGCTACACCTTC
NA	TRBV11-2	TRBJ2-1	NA	CASRGPSLSYNEQFF	TGTGCCAGCAGGGGCCCTAGTTTATCCTACAATGAGCAGTTCTTC
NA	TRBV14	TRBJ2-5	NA	CASSRSGQTATVETQYF	TGTGCCAGCAGTCGTTCGGGACAAACCGCCACTGTTGAGACCCAGTACTTC
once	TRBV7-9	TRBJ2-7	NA	CASSLGGNSYEQYF	TGTGCCAGCAGCTTGGGCGGCAACTCCTACGAGCAGTACTTC
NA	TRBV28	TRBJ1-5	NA	CASSLWRTGYQPQHF	TGTGCCAGCAGTTTATGGCGTACAGGGTATCAGCCCCAGCATTTT
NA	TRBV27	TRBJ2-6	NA	CASSLSGSLINFSGANVLTF	TGTGCCAGCAGTTTATCGGGCAGCCTCATCAATTTCTCTGGGGCCAACGTCCTGACTTTC
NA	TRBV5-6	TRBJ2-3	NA	CASSFDIASTDTQYF	TGTGCCAGCAGCTTTGATATAGCCAGCACAGATACGCAGTATTTT
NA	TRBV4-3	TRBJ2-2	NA	CASSQERAANTGELFF	TGCGCCAGCAGCCAAGAGCGAGCGGCGAACACCGGGGAGCTGTTTTTT
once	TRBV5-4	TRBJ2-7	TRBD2	CASSPGGASGAYEQYF	TGTGCCAGCAGCCCGGGCGGGGCTAGCGGAGCCTACGAGCAGTACTTC